This TCR beta chain is from a study of T cell repertoires in cytomegalovirus infection. Across the whole study: Public TCR beta signature analysis indicated the presence of both CMV infection and matching HLA type. General observations from the study: The ex vivo response was dominated by HLA-C-restricted CMV-specific TCR beta clonotypes. The cumulative frequency of public TCR beta families identified carriers of CMV plus the relevant HLA.

TCRdb re-called the reads with MiXCR, one entry per CDR3 protein. Among about 310,000 distinct CDR3 sequences listed, around a sixth were seen once. There are many counts of this clonotype. Its antigen is not identified. The CDR3 consists of 13 residues. Germline V gene data show CDR1 as MGHRA and CDR2 as YSYEKL. With 0 bases removed from V and 4 bases from J, the gap between germline ends came to 3 bases. The chain links TRBV4-1 to TRBJ2-2, with D hard to call. The sample comprised PBMCs. The sequence came from a human donor in good health (CMV status not recorded). Some clones in this sample may be carry-over from other donors' samples. The CDR3 nucleotides read TGCGCCAGCAGCCAAGATGGCACCGGGGAGCTGTTTTTT. Protein sequence: CASSQDGTGELFF.